This is a list of T cell receptor beta chains from one sample in a study of human T cells and chemical hapten exposure. TCRdb independently ran MiXCR on the RACE reads; one entry per CDR3 protein. This table holds about 270,000 distinct CDR3 sequences, approximately 7.5% found once. Source: whole blood, taken in connection with sensitization to the hapten diphenylcyclopropenone (DPC). All receptors come from a man younger than 35 with alopecia areata. Some clones in this sample may be carry-over from other donors' samples. The CDR3 runs from the conserved cysteine through the conserved F or W. Fields, in order: V gene, clone size, J gene, D gene, CDR3 protein, CDR3 DNA. A D gene is named only where the DNA matches it firmly. Part of the rows lack a size; the others show once, few, many or a class for expanded clones.

TRBV11-2	-	TRBJ1-2	-	CASSLVPGGSLHPSGYTF	TGTGCCAGCAGCTTAGTCCCTGGGGGCTCTCTTCATCCGAGTGGCTACACCTTC
TRBV7-2	few	TRBJ1-5	-	CASSPEQDQPQHF	TGTGCCAGCAGCCCCGAACAGGATCAGCCCCAGCATTTT
TRBV5-1	-	TRBJ2-1	TRBD1	CASSLRQGAYNEQFF	TGCGCCAGCAGCTTGCGACAGGGGGCCTACAATGAGCAGTTCTTC
TRBV5-1	many	TRBJ2-7	-	CASSVRDTIYEQYF	TGCGCCAGCAGCGTCCGGGACACCATCTACGAGCAGTACTTC
TRBV6-2/TRBV6-3	-	TRBJ1-1	-	CASSYPANTEAFF	TGTGCCAGCAGTTACCCCGCGAACACTGAAGCTTTCTTT
TRBV7-9	-	TRBJ2-2	TRBD1	CASSLASHRDRTTGELFF	TGTGCCAGCAGCTTAGCTTCCCATCGGGACAGGACCACCGGGGAGCTGTTTTTT
TRBV5-1	-	TRBJ2-2	-	CASSFLQGRTGELFF	TGCGCCAGCAGCTTTTTACAGGGACGCACCGGGGAGCTGTTTTTT
TRBV6-2/TRBV6-3	-	TRBJ2-2	-	CASRPLGATGELFF	TGTGCCAGCAGACCTCTAGGGGCCACCGGGGAGCTGTTTTTT
TRBV6-4	-	TRBJ1-4	TRBD1	CASSGTGNEKLFF	TGTGCCAGCAGCGGGACAGGGAATGAAAAACTGTTTTTT
TRBV5-1	many	TRBJ2-7	-	CASSLGTFSYEQYF	TGCGCCAGCAGCTTGGGCACTTTCTCCTACGAGCAGTACTTC
TRBV7-9	many	TRBJ1-1	-	CASRHEDVPGTEAFF	TGTGCCAGCAGACACGAAGACGTGCCCGGGACTGAAGCTTTCTTT
TRBV7-9	-	TRBJ2-3	-	CASSHYRAITDTQYF	TGTGCCAGCAGCCATTATCGGGCTATCACAGATACGCAGTATTTT
TRBV15	-	TRBJ2-5	-	CATSHRQTPETQYF	TGTGCCACCAGCCACCGACAGACCCCAGAGACCCAGTACTTC
TRBV2	few	TRBJ1-2	-	CASSGEAGYGYTF	TGTGCCAGCAGTGGCGAAGCTGGCTATGGCTACACCTTC
TRBV29-1	few	TRBJ2-7	-	CSVVGRGTYEQYF	TGCAGCGTTGTTGGTAGGGGGACCTACGAGCAGTACTTC
TRBV28	-	TRBJ1-1	-	CACTGNTEAFF	TGTGCCTGCACGGGGAACACTGAAGCTTTCTTT
TRBV20-1	few	TRBJ2-1	TRBD2	CSASIRGGSYNEQFF	TGCAGTGCTAGTATCCGCGGGGGTTCCTACAATGAGCAGTTCTTC
TRBV5-1	-	TRBJ2-3	TRBD1	CASSLADRGTDTQYF	TGCGCCAGCAGCTTGGCCGACAGGGGGACAGATACGCAGTATTTT
TRBV7-2	-	TRBJ1-6	TRBD1	CASSFRDRGPLHF	TGTGCCAGCAGCTTCCGGGACAGAGGACCCCTCCACTTT
TRBV5-1	-	TRBJ1-6	-	CASSLEPQDRINSPLHF	TGCGCCAGCAGCTTGGAACCCCAAGACAGGATAAATTCACCCCTCCACTTT
TRBV9	-	TRBJ1-1	TRBD1	CASNTVTGLNTEAFF	TGTGCCAGCAACACGGTGACAGGGTTGAACACTGAAGCTTTCTTT
TRBV6-5	-	TRBJ1-2	TRBD1	CASGTGGVADGYTF	TGTGCCAGCGGAACAGGGGGGGTGGCGGATGGCTACACCTTC
TRBV13	many	TRBJ2-2	-	CASTEITGELFF	TGTGCCAGCACCGAGATCACCGGGGAGCTGTTTTTT
TRBV12-5	few	TRBJ1-1	-	CASGLGRDAALEAFF	TGTGCTAGTGGTTTGGGCAGGGACGCGGCGCTTGAAGCTTTCTTT
TRBV12-3/TRBV12-4	many	TRBJ1-2	-	CASLLTDHYGYTF	TGTGCCAGCCTCCTAACAGATCACTATGGCTACACCTTC
TRBV11-2	few	TRBJ1-1	TRBD1	CASSGRDRAITEAFF	TGTGCCAGCAGCGGACGGGACAGGGCAATCACTGAAGCTTTCTTT
TRBV7-2	-	TRBJ1-5	-	CASSLKGGNQPQHF	TGTGCCAGCAGCCTGAAGGGGGGTAATCAGCCCCAGCATTTT
TRBV12-3/TRBV12-4	few	TRBJ2-1	-	CASSFTSGRDEQFF	TGTGCCAGCAGTTTTACCAGCGGAAGGGATGAGCAGTTCTTC
TRBV5-1	-	TRBJ2-3	-	CASSLEQDTQYF	TGCGCCAGCAGCTTGGAACAAGATACGCAGTATTTT
TRBV4-1	few	TRBJ1-2	-	CASSQPGKDYGYTF	TGCGCCAGCAGCCAACCAGGGAAGGACTATGGCTACACCTTC
TRBV4-2	-	TRBJ1-3	-	CASSQEKGPYSGNTIYF	TGTGCCAGCAGCCAAGAAAAGGGACCGTACTCTGGAAACACCATATATTTT
TRBV4-3	few	TRBJ1-2	TRBD1	CASSQGGIRGQGKGYTF	TGCGCCAGCAGCCAAGGAGGGATAAGGGGACAGGGAAAAGGCTACACCTTC
TRBV3-1	few	TRBJ1-5	TRBD1	CASSVTGDGSQPQHF	TGTGCCAGCAGCGTGACAGGGGATGGAAGTCAGCCCCAGCATTTT
TRBV4-2	-	TRBJ2-1	-	CASSQDGGSSYNEQFF	TGTGCCAGCAGCCAAGATGGGGGGAGCTCCTACAATGAGCAGTTCTTC
TRBV7-9	few	TRBJ2-7	-	CASSLEPRTLSSYEQYF	TGTGCCAGCAGCTTAGAGCCCCGGACGCTTAGCTCCTACGAGCAGTACTTC
TRBV4-1	few	TRBJ2-3	-	CASSRLLRGGNTQYF	TGCGCCAGCAGCCGCCTTCTTCGAGGGGGGAATACGCAGTATTTT
TRBV27	few	TRBJ2-5	TRBD1	CASSQQGARETQYF	TGTGCCAGCAGTCAACAGGGGGCTAGGGAGACCCAGTACTTC
TRBV7-2	-	TRBJ1-4	-	CASSWGSLSEEKLFF	TGTGCCAGCAGCTGGGGGTCTTTATCAGAGGAAAAACTGTTTTTT
TRBV12-3/TRBV12-4	few	TRBJ1-1	TRBD1	CASSLRGGGLGEAFF	TGTGCCAGCAGTTTAAGGGGAGGGGGCTTAGGTGAAGCTTTCTTT
TRBV4-3	-	TRBJ2-3	-	CASSQDIGTSTDTQYF	TGCGCCAGCAGCCAAGATATTGGGACTAGCACAGATACGCAGTATTTT
TRBV11-3	few	TRBJ2-4	TRBD2	CASSIGYGGGAGTKNIQYF	TGTGCCAGCAGCATAGGTTACGGCGGGGGGGCCGGGACCAAAAACATTCAGTACTTC
TRBV20-1	few	TRBJ2-3	-	CSARDGNTDTQYF	TGCAGTGCTAGAGATGGGAACACAGATACGCAGTATTTT
TRBV6-2/TRBV6-3	-	TRBJ1-5	TRBD1	CASSRRGTGGDWNQPQHF	TGTGCCAGCAGTCGCCGTGGGACAGGGGGCGACTGGAATCAGCCCCAGCATTTT
TRBV12-3/TRBV12-4	few	TRBJ1-6	-	CASSRRDTNSPLHF	TGTGCCAGCAGCAGGAGGGACACTAATTCACCCCTCCACTTT
TRBV5-5	-	TRBJ2-7	-	CASSLGARGEQYF	TGTGCCAGCAGCTTGGGGGCGCGGGGTGAGCAGTACTTC
TRBV9	-	TRBJ1-2	TRBD1	CASSKGGAGGYTF	TGTGCCAGCAGTAAAGGGGGCGCGGGCGGCTACACCTTC
TRBV27	-	TRBJ1-4	-	CASSSPGPVGEKLFF	TGTGCCAGCAGTTCACCGGGACCGGTCGGGGAAAAACTGTTTTTT
TRBV29-1	many	TRBJ2-7	-	CSVVLGYEQYF	TGCAGCGTTGTTTTGGGGTACGAGCAGTACTTC
TRBV3-1	few	TRBJ2-3	-	CASSQDLGHRGTDTQYF	TGTGCCAGCAGCCAAGATCTGGGACACCGTGGCACAGATACGCAGTATTTT
TRBV9	many	TRBJ2-5	TRBD1	CASSVLGQGFRETQYF	TGTGCCAGCAGCGTATTAGGACAGGGGTTCCGAGAGACCCAGTACTTC
TRBV11-2	-	TRBJ2-1	TRBD1	CASSLRYRGAEFDEQFF	TGTGCCAGCAGCTTAAGATACAGGGGCGCGGAATTCGATGAGCAGTTCTTC
TRBV14	few	TRBJ1-2	-	CASSQVPITSGYTF	TGTGCCAGCAGCCAAGTTCCGATTACTAGTGGCTACACCTTC
TRBV5-1	-	TRBJ2-3	TRBD2	CASSSGSSGGAADTQYF	TGCGCCAGCAGCTCCGGTAGTAGCGGGGGGGCCGCAGATACGCAGTATTTT
TRBV5-1	-	TRBJ2-5	-	CASSLGTTTRGETQYF	TGCGCCAGCAGCTTGGGGACGACTACCAGGGGCGAGACCCAGTACTTC
TRBV5-1	few	TRBJ2-1	-	CASSFRESYNEQFF	TGCGCCAGCAGCTTCAGGGAGTCCTACAATGAGCAGTTCTTC
TRBV11-2	-	TRBJ2-3	-	CASSYQVLGDTQYF	TGTGCCAGCAGCTATCAGGTGCTCGGGGATACGCAGTATTTT
TRBV7-3	few	TRBJ2-1	-	CASSFQRGGLILYNEQFF	TGTGCCAGCAGCTTTCAAAGGGGGGGCCTAATCCTCTACAATGAGCAGTTCTTC
TRBV5-1	-	TRBJ2-7	-	CASTSGLLLHEQYF	TGCGCCAGCACTTCCGGGTTACTACTCCACGAGCAGTACTTC
TRBV7-9	few	TRBJ2-1	-	CASSFGTGNHNEQFF	TGTGCCAGCAGCTTCGGGACGGGGAACCACAATGAGCAGTTCTTC
TRBV4-3	few	TRBJ1-4	TRBD1	CASSKQGAGEKLFF	TGCGCCAGCAGCAAGCAGGGGGCCGGGGAAAAACTGTTTTTT